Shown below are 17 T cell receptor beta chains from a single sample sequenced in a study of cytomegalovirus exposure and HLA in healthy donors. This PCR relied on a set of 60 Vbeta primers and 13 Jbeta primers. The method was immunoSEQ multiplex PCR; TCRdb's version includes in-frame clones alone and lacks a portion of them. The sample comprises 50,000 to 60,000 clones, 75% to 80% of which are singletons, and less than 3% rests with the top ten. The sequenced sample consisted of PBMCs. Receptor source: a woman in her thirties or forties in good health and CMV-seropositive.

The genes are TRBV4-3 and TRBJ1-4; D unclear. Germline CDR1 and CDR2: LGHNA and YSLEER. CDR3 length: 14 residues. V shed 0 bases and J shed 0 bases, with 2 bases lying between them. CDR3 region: CASSQDTTNEKLFF. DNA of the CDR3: TGCGCCAGCAGCCAAGACACAACTAATGAAAAACTGTTTTTT.

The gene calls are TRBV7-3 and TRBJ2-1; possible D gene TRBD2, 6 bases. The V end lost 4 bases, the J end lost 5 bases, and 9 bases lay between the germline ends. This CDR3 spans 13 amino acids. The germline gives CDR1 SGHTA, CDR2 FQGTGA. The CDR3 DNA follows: TGTGCCAGCAGCTCGGGGACTGACAATGAGCAGTTCTTC. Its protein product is CASSSGTDNEQFF.

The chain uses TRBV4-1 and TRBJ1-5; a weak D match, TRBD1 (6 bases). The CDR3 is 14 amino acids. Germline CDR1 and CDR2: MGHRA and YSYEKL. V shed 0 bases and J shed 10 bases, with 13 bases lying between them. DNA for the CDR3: TGCGCCAGCAGCCAAGAACAGGGAATCCTTCCCCAGCATTTT. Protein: CASSQEQGILPQHF.

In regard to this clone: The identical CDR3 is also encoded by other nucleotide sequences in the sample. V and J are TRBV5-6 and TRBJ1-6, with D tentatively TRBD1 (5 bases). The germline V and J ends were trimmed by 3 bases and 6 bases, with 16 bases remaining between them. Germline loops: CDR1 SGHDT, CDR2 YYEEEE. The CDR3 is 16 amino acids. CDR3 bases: TGTGCCAGCAGCTCGTTGGGGGGAGAAGGTAATTCACCCCTCCACTTT. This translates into CASSSLGGEGNSPLHF. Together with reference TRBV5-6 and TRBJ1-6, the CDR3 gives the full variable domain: DAGVTQSPTHLIKTRGQQVTLRCSPKSGHDTVSWYQQALGQGPQFIFQYYEEEERQRGNFPDRFSGHQFPNYSSELNVNALLLGDSALYLCASSSLGGEGNSPLHFGNGTRLTVT.

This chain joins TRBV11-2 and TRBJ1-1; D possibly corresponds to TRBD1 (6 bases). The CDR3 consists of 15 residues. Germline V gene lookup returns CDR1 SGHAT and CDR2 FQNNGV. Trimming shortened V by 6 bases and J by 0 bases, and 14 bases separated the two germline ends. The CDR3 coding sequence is TGTGCCAGCAGTTGGGGGGGGGCCCTGAACACTGAAGCTTTCTTT. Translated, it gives CASSWGGALNTEAFF.

Here the CDR3 reads CASSPTGLTLETQYF. The CDR3 DNA follows: TGTGCCAGCAGCCCCACCGGACTAACCTTAGAGACCCAGTACTTC. V is TRBV7-6 and J is TRBJ2-5; possibly TRBD2 for D (6 bases). V lost 5 bases, J lost 4 bases, and 17 bases lay in between. This CDR3 is built from 15 residues. Germline loops: CDR1 SGHVS, CDR2 FNYEAQ. Supplemented by reference TRBV7-6 and TRBJ2-5, the full variable domain reads GAGVSQSPRYKVTKRGQDVALRCDPISGHVSLYWYRQALGQGPEFLTYFNYEAQQDKSGLPNDRFSAERPEGSISTLTIQRTEQRDSAMYRCASSPTGLTLETQYFGPGTRLLVL.

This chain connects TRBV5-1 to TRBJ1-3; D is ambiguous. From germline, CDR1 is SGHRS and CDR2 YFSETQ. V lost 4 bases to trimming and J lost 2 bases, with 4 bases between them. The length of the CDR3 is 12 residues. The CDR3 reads CASSPAGNTIYF. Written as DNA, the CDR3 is TGCGCCAGCAGCCCGGCTGGAAACACCATATATTTT.

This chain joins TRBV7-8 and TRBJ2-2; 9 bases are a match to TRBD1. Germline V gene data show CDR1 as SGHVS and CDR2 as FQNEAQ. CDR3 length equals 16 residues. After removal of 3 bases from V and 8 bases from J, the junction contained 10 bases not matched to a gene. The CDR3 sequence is CASSFPGQGGTGELFF. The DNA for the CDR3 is TGTGCCAGCAGCTTTCCGGGACAGGGAGGAACTGGGGAGCTGTTTTTT.

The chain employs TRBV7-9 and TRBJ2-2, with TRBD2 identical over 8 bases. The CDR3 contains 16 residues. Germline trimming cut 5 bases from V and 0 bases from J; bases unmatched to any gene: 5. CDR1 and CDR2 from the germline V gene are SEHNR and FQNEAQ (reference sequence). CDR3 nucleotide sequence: TGTGCCAGCAGCACAACGGGGGGGACGAACACCGGGGAGCTGTTTTTT. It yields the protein CASSTTGGTNTGELFF.

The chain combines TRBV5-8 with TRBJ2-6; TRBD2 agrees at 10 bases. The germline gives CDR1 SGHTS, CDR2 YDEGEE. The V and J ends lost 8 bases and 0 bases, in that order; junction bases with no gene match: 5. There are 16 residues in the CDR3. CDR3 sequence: CARVAGGFSGANVLTF. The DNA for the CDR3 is TGTGCCAGAGTAGCGGGGGGCTTCTCTGGGGCCAACGTCCTGACTTTC.

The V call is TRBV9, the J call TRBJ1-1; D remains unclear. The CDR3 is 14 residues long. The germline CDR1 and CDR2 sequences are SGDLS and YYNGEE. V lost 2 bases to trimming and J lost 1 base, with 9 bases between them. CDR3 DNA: TGTGCCAGCAGCGTCGGTCCCGAGAACACTGAAGCTTTCTTT. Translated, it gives CASSVGPENTEAFF. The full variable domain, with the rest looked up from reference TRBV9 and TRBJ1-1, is DSGVTQTPKHLITATGQRVTLRCSPRSGDLSVYWYQQSLDQGLQFLIQYYNGEERAKGNILERFSAQQFPDLHSELNLSSLELGDSALYFCASSVGPENTEAFFGQGTRLTVV.

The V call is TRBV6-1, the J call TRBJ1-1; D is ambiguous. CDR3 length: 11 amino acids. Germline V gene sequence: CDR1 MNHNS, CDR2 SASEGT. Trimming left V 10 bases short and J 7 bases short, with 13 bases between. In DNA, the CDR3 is TGTGCCACACCAGGATCCGATGAAGCTTTCTTT. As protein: CATPGSDEAFF.

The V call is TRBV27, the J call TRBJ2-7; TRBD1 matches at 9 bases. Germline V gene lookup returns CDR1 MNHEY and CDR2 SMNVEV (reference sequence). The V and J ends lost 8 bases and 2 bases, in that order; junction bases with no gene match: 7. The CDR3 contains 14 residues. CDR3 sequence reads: CASGRDRVTYEQYF. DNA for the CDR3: TGTGCCAGCGGCCGGGACAGGGTGACCTACGAGCAGTACTTC.

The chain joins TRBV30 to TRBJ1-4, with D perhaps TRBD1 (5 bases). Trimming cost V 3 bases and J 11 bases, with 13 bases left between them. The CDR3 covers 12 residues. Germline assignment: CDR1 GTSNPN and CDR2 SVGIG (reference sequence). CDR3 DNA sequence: TGTGCCTGGAGCCAGGGAGGCGGGAAACTGTTTTTT. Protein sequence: CAWSQGGGKLFF.

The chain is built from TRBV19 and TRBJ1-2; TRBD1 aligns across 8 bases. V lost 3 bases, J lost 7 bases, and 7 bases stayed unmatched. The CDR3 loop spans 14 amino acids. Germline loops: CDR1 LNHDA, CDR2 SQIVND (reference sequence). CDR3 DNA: TGTGCCAGTAGTATCTCCAGGGGGCAGAGTGGCTACACCTTC. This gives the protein CASSISRGQSGYTF.

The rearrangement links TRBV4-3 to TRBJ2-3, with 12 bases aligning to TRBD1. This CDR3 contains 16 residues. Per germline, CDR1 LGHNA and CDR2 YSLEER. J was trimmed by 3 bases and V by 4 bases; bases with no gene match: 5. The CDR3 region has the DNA TGCGCCAGCAGCCTCGGGACAGGGGGCGGGACAGATACGCAGTATTTT. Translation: CASSLGTGGGTDTQYF.

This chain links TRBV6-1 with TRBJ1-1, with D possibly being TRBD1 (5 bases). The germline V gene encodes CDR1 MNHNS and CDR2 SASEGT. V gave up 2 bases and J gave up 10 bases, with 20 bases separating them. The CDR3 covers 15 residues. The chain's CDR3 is CASSESAGTVRGAFF. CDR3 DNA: TGTGCCAGCAGTGAATCGGCCGGGACTGTACGTGGAGCTTTCTTT.